A single sample is the source of the 18 T cell receptor beta chains below, sequenced in a study of blood T cell repertoires in COVID-19 (dated by TCRdb to about 2020). Libraries came from the immunoSEQ multiplex PCR assay. Imported from immuneACCESS, the table was reduced by TCRdb to in-frame sequences with V and J called. These copies leave out some clones; in studies compared against another copy, an unresolved V gene accounts for under half, and the cause of the remainder is not known. This sample comprises 330,000 or so clones, 87% of them detected only once. The ten top clones hold roughly 2% of the sample. Material: PBMCs or T cells enriched from blood (not recorded which). All receptors come from a man aged 40-55 years in a cohort exposed to, infected with or recovered from COVID-19 (not recorded which).

The rearrangement uses TRBV4-1 and TRBJ2-7, with a tentative D call TRBD2 (5 bases). Germline V gene data show CDR1 as MGHRA and CDR2 as YSYEKL. CDR3 length: 13 amino acids. Trimming left V 3 bases short and J 3 bases short, with 9 bases between. The CDR3 reads CASSHSGNYEQYF. The CDR3 nucleotides read TGCGCCAGCAGCCACTCCGGGAACTACGAGCAGTACTTC.

The rearrangement uses TRBV7-3 and TRBJ1-6, with a weak D call TRBD1 (6 bases). Trimming removed 5 bases at V and 9 bases at J, with 14 bases between. The CDR3 consists of 14 residues. Germline CDR1 and CDR2: SGHTA and FQGTGA. CDR3 nucleotides: TGTGCCAGCAGCCGGGGACAAGGTGTTTCACCCCTCCACTTT. Amino acids: CASSRGQGVSPLHF.

The rearrangement links TRBV9 to TRBJ2-3; D is ambiguous. From germline, CDR1 is SGDLS and CDR2 YYNGEE. This CDR3 has 14 residues. The V end lost 1 base, the J end lost 4 bases, and 10 bases lay between the germline ends. In nucleotides, the CDR3 is TGTGCCAGCAGCGTAAGTGCCCAGGCAGATACGCAGTATTTT. Amino acids: CASSVSAQADTQYF.

Comment on this clone: This sample includes further DNA sequences coding for the same CDR3. The gene calls are TRBV5-1 and TRBJ1-5, with D maybe TRBD1 (5 bases). Per the germline V gene, CDR1 is SGHRS and CDR2 is YFSETQ. The V gene lost 4 bases and the J gene lost 4 bases, with 9 bases spanning the gap. The length of the CDR3 is 13 residues. The chain's CDR3 is CASSLGQNQPQHF. Here the CDR3 DNA reads TGCGCCAGCAGCCTTGGACAAAATCAGCCCCAGCATTTT.

The table lists this clone with a count of one. This sequence joins TRBV10-1 and TRBJ1-4; possibly TRBD1 for D (6 bases). This CDR3 has 13 residues. CDR1 and CDR2 (germline): WNHNN, SYGVQD (reference sequence). Trimming removed 6 bases at V and 7 bases at J, with 12 bases between. CDR3 region: CASSRGIGEKLFF. CDR3 DNA sequence: TGCGCCAGCAGCAGGGGAATCGGTGAAAAACTGTTTTTT.

V usage is TRBV5-4 and J usage is TRBJ2-1; 8 bases line up with TRBD2. CDR1 and CDR2 (germline): SGHNT, YYREEE (reference sequence). CDR3 length: 15 amino acids. V was clipped by 2 bases and J by 3 bases; unmatched bases: 4. The CDR3 DNA reads TGTGCCAGCAGCTTCTGGCTAGCGGGCTACAATGAGCAGTTCTTC. This sequence encodes CASSFWLAGYNEQFF.

The chain uses TRBV5-5 and TRBJ2-5; D possibly corresponds to TRBD1 (7 bases). V lost 5 bases and J lost 2, with 16 bases in between. Germline assignment: CDR1 SGHKS and CDR2 YYEKEE (reference sequence). The CDR3 has 15 amino acids. The DNA of the CDR3 is TGTGCCAGCAGGCGGGACAGCCACTCTCAAGAGACCCAGTACTTC. Encoded protein: CASRRDSHSQETQYF.

The CDR3 DNA reads as TGTGCCAGCAGCAATGGCGGAAACACCATATATTTT. Its translation: CASSNGGNTIYF. V usage is TRBV21-1 and J usage is TRBJ1-3; TRBD1 is the table's D call, not checked against the DNA. TRBV21-1 is noted as a pseudogene. The length of the CDR3 is 12 residues.

This clone has only a few counts. This rearrangement joins TRBV5-4 to TRBJ1-2; D not certain. CDR1 is SGHNT, CDR2 YYREEE, per germline (reference sequence). The CDR3 sequence is 16 residues long. Trimming pared 4 bases from V and 4 bases from J, leaving 20 bases between. CDR3: CASSTFRGPASYGYTF. DNA of the CDR3: TGTGCCAGCAGCACCTTCCGGGGTCCGGCAAGCTATGGCTACACCTTC.

J is TRBJ2-7 and V is TRBV5-6; the match to TRBD1 covers 9 bases. The V gene's germline CDR1 is SGHDT and CDR2 YYEEEE. With 1 base clipped from V and 6 bases from J, the junction kept 5 bases outside the gene matches. There are 14 residues in the CDR3. Here the CDR3 reads CASSLLGQGAEQYF. CDR3 DNA sequence: TGTGCCAGCAGCTTGTTGGGACAGGGTGCCGAGCAGTACTTC.

In its sample, this clone was seen once. This chain links TRBV18 with TRBJ1-6; D is perhaps TRBD1 (6 bases). Germline assignment: CDR1 KGHSH and CDR2 LQKENI. There are 13 residues in the CDR3. Trimming cost V 3 bases and J 9 bases, with 9 bases left between them. The CDR3 loop is CASSPDRSSPLHF. DNA of the CDR3: TGTGCCAGCTCACCGGACAGAAGTTCACCCCTCCACTTT. Filled out from reference TRBV18 and TRBJ1-6, the complete variable domain reads NAGVMQNPRHLVRRRGQEARLRCSPMKGHSHVYWYRQLPEEGLKFMVYLQKENIIDESGMPKERFSAEFPKEGPSILRIQQVVRGDSAAYFCASSPDRSSPLHFGNGTRLTVT.

This chain links TRBV2 with TRBJ1-2, with 12 bases identical to TRBD1. The CDR3 sequence is 14 residues long. CDR1 SNHLY and CDR2 FYNNEI come from the germline V gene. Trimming at V came to 8 bases and at J to 8 bases, leaving 9 bases not matched to a gene. The CDR3 sequence is CASVGQGAGSGYTF. The CDR3 DNA is TGTGCCAGCGTGGGACAGGGGGCAGGTTCGGGCTACACCTTC.

V is TRBV30 and J is TRBJ2-1; 7 bases map to TRBD2. This CDR3 spans 16 amino acids. V lost 2 bases to trimming and J lost 8 bases; unmatched junction nucleotides: 15. Germline V gene lookup returns CDR1 GTSNPN and CDR2 SVGIG (reference sequence). The CDR3: CAWSTGTRGREYEQFF. CDR3 nucleotides: TGTGCCTGGAGTACGGGCACGCGCGGGAGAGAGTATGAGCAGTTCTTC.

This clone was seen a few times. V gene TRBV10-3 combines with J gene TRBJ2-1; 7 nucleotides match TRBD1. Looked up from germline, CDR1 is ENHRY and CDR2 is SYGVKD. V lost 5 bases and J lost 7; bases outside the gene matches: 11. This CDR3 comprises 15 residues. The CDR3 bases are TGTGCCATCAGTTCCGGACAGGTCGAGAAAAATGAGCAGTTCTTC. This translates into CAISSGQVEKNEQFF.

V and J are TRBV5-3 and TRBJ2-3, with 14 bases that match TRBD2. TRBV5-3 is annotated as an ORF whose role is uncertain. The junction had 24 bases not matched to a gene; V was cut back by 4 bases and J by 5 bases. This CDR3 has 22 amino acids. The DNA for the CDR3 is TGTGCCAGAAGCCGGTTCGCAACCGGGACTAGCGGGAGTTTATGGGGGGAAGATACGCAGTATTTT. Protein sequence: CARSRFATGTSGSLWGEDTQYF.

The chain carries TRBV27 and TRBJ2-7, with 9 bases that match TRBD2. V was pared by 2 bases and J by 7 bases, with 12 bases of the junction left unmatched. Germline-derived CDR1 and CDR2 are MNHEY and SMNVEV (reference sequence). The CDR3 is 16 amino acids. The CDR3 is CASSLTSGTSSGEQYF. In DNA form, the CDR3 reads TGTGCCAGCAGTTTAACTTCCGGGACTAGCTCAGGGGAGCAGTACTTC.

V and J are TRBV27 and TRBJ2-1, with D maybe TRBD1 (6 bases). Germline V gene lookup returns CDR1 MNHEY and CDR2 SMNVEV (reference sequence). Between the trimmed V and J ends, which lost 5 bases and 4 bases, there was a span of 12 bases. The CDR3 is 14 residues long. The CDR3 nucleotides read TGTGCCAGCAGTCAATACAGGGATTACAATGAGCAGTTCTTC. This codes for CASSQYRDYNEQFF.

The CDR3 protein is CASSLAGSSEAFF. The DNA of the CDR3 is TGTGCCAGCAGCTTAGCGGGGAGCTCCGAAGCTTTCTTT. The chain employs TRBV7-9 and TRBJ1-1; D gene unclear. With 0 bases removed from V and 8 bases from J, the gap between germline ends came to 10 bases. In germline, CDR1 is SEHNR, CDR2 FQNEAQ (reference sequence). The CDR3 is made up of 13 amino acids.